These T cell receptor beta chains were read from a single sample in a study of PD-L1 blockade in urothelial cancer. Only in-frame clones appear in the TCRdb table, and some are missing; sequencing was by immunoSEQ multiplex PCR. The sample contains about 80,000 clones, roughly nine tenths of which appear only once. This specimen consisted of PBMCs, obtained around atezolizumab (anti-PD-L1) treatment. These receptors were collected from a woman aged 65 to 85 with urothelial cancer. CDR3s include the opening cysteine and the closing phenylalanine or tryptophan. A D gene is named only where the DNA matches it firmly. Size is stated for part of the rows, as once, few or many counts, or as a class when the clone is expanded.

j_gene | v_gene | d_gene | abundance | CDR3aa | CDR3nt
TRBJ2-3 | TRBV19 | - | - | CASSNPVGGATDTQYF | TGTGCCAGTAGTAACCCCGTGGGGGGGGCCACAGATACGCAGTATTTT
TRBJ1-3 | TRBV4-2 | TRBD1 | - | CASSHPGTAGNTIYF | TGTGCCAGCAGCCATCCCGGGACAGCTGGAAACACCATATATTTT
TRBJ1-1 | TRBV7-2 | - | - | CASSITGSTYTEAFF | TGTGCCAGCAGCATAACCGGGTCCACGTACACTGAAGCTTTCTTT
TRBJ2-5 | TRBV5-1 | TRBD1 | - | CASSPEGGPEETQYF | TGCGCCAGCAGCCCGGAAGGGGGCCCCGAAGAGACCCAGTACTTC
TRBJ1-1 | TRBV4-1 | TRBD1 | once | CASSQDLRQGLQTEAFF | TGCGCCAGCAGCCAAGATCTTAGACAGGGCCTGCAGACTGAAGCTTTCTTT
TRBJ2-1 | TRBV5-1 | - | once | CASSSLGNDFNEQFF | TGCGCCAGCAGCTCCCTCGGCAACGACTTTAATGAGCAGTTCTTC
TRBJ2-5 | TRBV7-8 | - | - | CASSLLRLAKGVQETQYF | TGTGCCAGCAGCTTATTGCGGCTAGCGAAGGGTGTCCAAGAGACCCAGTACTTC
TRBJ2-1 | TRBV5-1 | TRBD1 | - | CASSLGGTGTYNEQFF | TGCGCCAGCAGCTTGGGTGGGACAGGTACCTACAATGAGCAGTTCTTC
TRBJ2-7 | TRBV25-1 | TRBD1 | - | CASSANNRGSYEQYF | TGTGCCAGCAGTGCCAATAACAGGGGCTCCTACGAGCAGTACTTC
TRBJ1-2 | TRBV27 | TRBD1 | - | CASNPRAGGVYGYTF | TGTGCCAGCAATCCGCGAGCAGGGGGTGTCTATGGCTACACCTTC
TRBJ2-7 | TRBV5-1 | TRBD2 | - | CASSLNIAGGRYEQYF | TGCGCCAGCAGCTTGAATATAGCGGGGGGTAGGTACGAGCAGTACTTC
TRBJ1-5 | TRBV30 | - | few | CAWSLAGHQPQHF | TGTGCCTGGAGTTTGGCAGGGCATCAGCCCCAGCATTTT
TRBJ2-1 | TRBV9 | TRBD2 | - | CASSVVGRAFYNEQFF | TGTGCCAGCAGCGTAGTCGGGAGGGCCTTCTACAATGAGCAGTTCTTC
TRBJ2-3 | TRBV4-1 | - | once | CASSQGVRATDTQYF | TGCGCCAGCAGCCAAGGCGTCAGGGCCACAGATACGCAGTATTTT
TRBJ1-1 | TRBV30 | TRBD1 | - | CAWSHRGRNTEAFF | TGTGCCTGGAGTCACAGGGGGCGGAACACTGAAGCTTTCTTT
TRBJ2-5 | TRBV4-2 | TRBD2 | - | CASSQTGLAETQYF | TGTGCCAGCAGCCAGACCGGACTAGCGGAGACCCAGTACTTC
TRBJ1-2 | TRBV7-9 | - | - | CASSLGQVYGYTF | TGTGCCAGCAGCTTAGGACAGGTCTATGGCTACACCTTC
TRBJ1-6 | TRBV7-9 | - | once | CASSTTPAGYSPLHF | TGTGCCAGCAGCACGACACCTGCGGGGTATTCACCCCTCCACTTT
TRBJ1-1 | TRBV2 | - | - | CASSAGTSPQAFF | TGTGCCAGCAGTGCTGGGACATCACCTCAAGCTTTCTTT
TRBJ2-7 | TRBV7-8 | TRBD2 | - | CASSLVAGEFHF | TGTGCCAGCAGCTTAGTAGCGGGGGAGTTTCATTTC
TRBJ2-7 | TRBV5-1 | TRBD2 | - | CASSFVAGSSYEQYF | TGCGCCAGCAGCTTTGTAGCGGGAAGCTCCTACGAGCAGTACTTC
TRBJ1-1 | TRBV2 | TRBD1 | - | CASSELGTGNTEAFF | TGTGCCAGCAGTGAACTCGGGACAGGTAACACTGAAGCTTTCTTT
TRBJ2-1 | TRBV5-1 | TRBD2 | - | CASSFVAGGLNEQFF | TGCGCCAGCAGCTTCGTAGCGGGAGGACTCAATGAGCAGTTCTTC
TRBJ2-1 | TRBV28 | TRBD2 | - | CASRPWTSGIDEQFF | TGTGCCAGCAGACCTTGGACTAGCGGGATCGATGAGCAGTTCTTC
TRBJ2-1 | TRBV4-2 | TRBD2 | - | CASSQVLAYNEQFF | TGTGCCAGCAGCCAGGTACTAGCGTATAATGAGCAGTTCTTC
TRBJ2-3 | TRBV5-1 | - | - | CASSLVTAERADTQYF | TGCGCCAGCAGCTTGGTTACAGCGGAGCGCGCTGATACGCAGTATTTT
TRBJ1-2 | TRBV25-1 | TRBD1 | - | CASSVQGKGALGYTF | TGTGCCAGCAGTGTCCAGGGGAAGGGGGCTTTGGGCTACACCTTC
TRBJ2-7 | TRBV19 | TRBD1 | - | CATSFPGQGAYEQYF | TGTGCCACGTCGTTCCCGGGACAGGGGGCGTACGAGCAGTACTTC
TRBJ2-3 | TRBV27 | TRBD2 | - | CASSLFAGGSTDTQYF | TGTGCCAGCAGTTTGTTCGCGGGGGGAAGCACAGATACGCAGTATTTT
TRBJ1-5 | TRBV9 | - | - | CASSVGPQVNQPQHF | TGTGCCAGCAGCGTAGGTCCTCAGGTTAATCAGCCCCAGCATTTT
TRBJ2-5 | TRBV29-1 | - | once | CSGGQETQYF | TGCAGCGGCGGACAGGAGACCCAGTACTTC
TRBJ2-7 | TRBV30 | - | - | CAVTAAVPYEQYF | TGTGCCGTGACGGCGGCCGTCCCCTACGAGCAGTACTTC
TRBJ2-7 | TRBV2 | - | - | CASSAELSSYEQYF | TGTGCCAGCAGTGCCGAGTTGAGCTCCTACGAGCAGTACTTC
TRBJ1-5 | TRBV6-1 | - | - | CASGYTGGNQPQHF | TGTGCCAGCGGCTACACGGGGGGTAATCAGCCCCAGCATTTT
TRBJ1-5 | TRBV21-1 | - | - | CASSKSGTGHQPQHF | TGTGCCAGCAGCAAGTCGGGGACAGGGCATCAGCCCCAGCATTTT
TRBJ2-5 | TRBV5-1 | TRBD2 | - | CASSTGLASETQYF | TGCGCCAGCAGCACGGGACTAGCGTCGGAGACCCAGTACTTC
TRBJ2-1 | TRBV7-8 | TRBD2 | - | CASSTAGLAGVGSYNEQFF | TGTGCCAGCAGCACGGCGGGACTAGCGGGAGTTGGCTCCTACAATGAGCAGTTCTTC
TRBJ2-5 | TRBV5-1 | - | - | CASSQATAFQETQYF | TGCGCCAGCAGCCAGGCGACAGCTTTCCAAGAGACCCAGTACTTC
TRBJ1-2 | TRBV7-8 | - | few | CASSRSDNGYTF | TGTGCCAGCAGCCGATCGGACAACGGCTACACCTTC
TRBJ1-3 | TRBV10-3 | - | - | CATTPAGSGNTIYF | TGTGCCACCACCCCGGCGGGCTCTGGAAACACCATATATTTT
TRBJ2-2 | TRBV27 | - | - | CASSLSSRGGRNTGELFF | TGTGCCAGCAGTTTATCGAGCAGGGGCGGACGGAACACCGGGGAGCTGTTTTTT
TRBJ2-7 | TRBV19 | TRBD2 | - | CASSSPSGPSSYEQYF | TGTGCCAGTAGTTCCCCTAGCGGGCCGAGTTCCTACGAGCAGTACTTC
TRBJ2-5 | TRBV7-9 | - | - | CASSPMRQRETQYF | TGTGCCAGCAGCCCAATGCGACAGCGAGAGACCCAGTACTTC
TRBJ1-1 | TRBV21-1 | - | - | CASSKELGRNTEAFF | TGTGCCAGCAGCAAAGAGTTGGGGAGGAACACTGAAGCTTTCTTT
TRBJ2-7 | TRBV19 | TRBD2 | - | CASSIFGTSGRDGVNEQYF | TGTGCCAGTAGTATTTTTGGGACTAGCGGGAGAGATGGTGTCAACGAGCAGTACTTC
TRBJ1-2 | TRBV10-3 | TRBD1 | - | CAISESQGNGYTF | TGTGCCATCAGTGAGTCACAGGGGAATGGCTACACCTTC
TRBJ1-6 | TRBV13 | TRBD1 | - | CASSWDRGYSPLHF | TGTGCCAGCAGCTGGGACAGGGGCTATTCACCCCTCCACTTT
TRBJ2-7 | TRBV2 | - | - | CASSGEAESYEQYF | TGTGCCAGCAGTGGTGAGGCAGAATCCTACGAGCAGTACTTC
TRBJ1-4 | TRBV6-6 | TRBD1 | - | CASRPSGQRNEKLFF | TGTGCCAGCAGGCCCTCGGGACAGCGTAATGAAAAACTGTTTTTT
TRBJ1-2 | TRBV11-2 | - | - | CASSPRGQFIDYGYTF | TGTGCCAGCAGCCCAAGAGGACAGTTTATTGACTATGGCTACACCTTC
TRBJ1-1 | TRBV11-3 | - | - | CASSFGSGTEAFF | TGTGCCAGCAGCTTCGGCAGCGGGACTGAAGCTTTCTTT
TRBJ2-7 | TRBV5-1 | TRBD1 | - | CASSSPPGQVSYEQYF | TGCGCCAGCAGCTCGCCTCCGGGACAGGTTTCCTACGAGCAGTACTTC